One T cell receptor (beta chain) is described in this entry. Its recognized antigen is unknown. Base qualities are missing; no much larger clone stands one base away. Each clonotype received, on average, around 10x coverage in deep resolution sequencing performed on a MiSeq, where the target depth lay between 1 in 1 million and 1 in 200,000 T cells. The immunoSEQ hsTCRB Kit was used to generate TCR beta libraries. In the source study's methods: Data were analyzed with ImmunoSEQ Data Assistant and ImmunoSEQ Analyzer, with V, D and J genes assigned per IMGT definitions. Clonality, which ranges from 0 to 1, was calculated as one minus the normalized Shannon entropy of productive rearrangement frequencies. Only overrepresented clonotypes making up at least 0.05% of each patient's repertoire were included in the public clonotype analysis. About a dozen age-matched healthy donor repertoires from immuneACCESS served as clonality controls. The clones in this table, taken by TCRdb from immuneACCESS, are in-frame only. Not every clone is retained; where verified, under half of the shortfall comes from an unresolved V gene, and the cause of the rest is unknown. D and trimming were read from the DNA, whereas the V and J calls and clone size are those reported in that table. The table for this sample lists about 68,000 clones; about two thirds of them were counted only once. Around 5.8% of the sample goes to the ten largest clones.

Read against the paper, the sample's time point label means: approximately twelve months on ibrutinib. Roughly 2 micrograms of genomic DNA were extracted from cryopreserved PBMCs for TCR beta library preparation. High-throughput TCR beta sequencing was performed on longitudinal blood samples from CLL patients receiving ibrutinib monotherapy. The patients took part in an open-label, single-center phase 2 trial of ibrutinib monotherapy. This sample was taken from a study of cytotoxic CD8 clonotypes in ibrutinib-treated CLL (dated by TCRdb to about 2021). Study-wide context: The cohort included about 15 treatment-naive and ten to eleven relapsed/refractory patients; around 17 were IGHV unmutated. Responses were partial in around 25 patients and complete in 2; after median about 70 months follow-up, about 14 stayed in remission and 12 progressed. Response samples were taken after a median of 12 months on treatment, ranging from roughly 6 to 36 months. Samples averaged roughly 260,000 productive templates and some 96,000 productive rearrangements. Longitudinal samples were obtainable from about 30% of the roughly 90 participants in the trial. Cryopreserved peripheral blood mononuclear cells were obtained before treatment, at response, and at either sustained remission or disease progression. All remission and progressive disease samples were collected while patients were still receiving ibrutinib.

Broader findings and caveats from the paper: Sampling times were not matched between sustained-remission and progressing patients, and lymph node repertoires were not studied. Clonality increased at ibrutinib response, stayed stable in sustained remission, and fell back toward baseline at progression. At baseline, clonality was higher than in age-matched healthy donors and showed a strong correlation with circulating CD8+ T-cell counts. Public clonotypes were rare and either shrank or stayed stable during treatment, and the rise in clonality at ibrutinib response reflected expansion of private clonotypes.

Looking up the germline V gene yields CDR1 SNHLY and CDR2 FYNNEI. After removal of 6 bases from V and 4 bases from J, the junction retains 5 bases not matched to a gene. The CDR3 spans 15 residues, from the cysteine through the phenylalanine. Of all the DNA, just the CDR3 is kept, 45 bases in frame from base 1. The clonotype originates from a human donor with chronic lymphocytic leukemia. The V and J genes are TRBV2 and TRBJ2-1; 11 nucleotides in the junction match TRBD2. Material: PBMCs, obtained after 12 months of ibrutinib treatment. The CDR3 corresponds to CASSRSGGEYNEQFF. The bases read TGTGCCAGCAGCCGTAGCGGGGGGGAGTACAATGAGCAGTTCTTC.